Listed below are T cell receptor beta chains from one sample, sequenced in a study of blood T cell repertoires in COVID-19. Assay used: immunoSEQ multiplex PCR; TCRdb lists only in-frame clones, some missing. The data show 15,000 to 20,000 clones, around 79% seen once. Sequencing used peripheral blood. These receptors were taken from a woman aged 65 to 85 with active COVID-19. Both conserved end residues are part of each CDR3. A D gene is named only where the DNA matches it firmly. Clone size appears in some rows only: once, few, many, or a class for an expanded clone.

length: 19
V: TRBV27
D: TRBD2
J: TRBJ2-1
size: -
CDR3: CASSSPGTSGRGRSNEQFF
DNA: TGTGCCAGCAGTTCGCCCGGGACTAGCGGGAGGGGTAGGAGCAATGAGCAGTTCTTC

length: 13
V: TRBV7-2
D: -
J: TRBJ1-6
size: few
CDR3: CASSLDRDSPLHF
DNA: TGTGCCAGCAGCTTAGACAGGGATTCACCCCTCCACTTT

length: 15
V: TRBV9
D: TRBD2
J: TRBJ2-5
size: once
CDR3: CASSGGLGGRETQYF
DNA: TGTGCCAGCAGTGGGGGACTAGGGGGGCGGGAGACCCAGTACTTC

length: 13
V: TRBV5-4
D: TRBD1
J: TRBJ1-2
size: -
CDR3: CASSIGTGRGYTF
DNA: TGTGCCAGCAGCATCGGGACAGGGCGTGGCTACACCTTC

length: 14
V: TRBV27
D: -
J: TRBJ1-5
size: -
CDR3: CASSITGSGFPQHF
DNA: TGTGCCAGCAGTATCACAGGTAGTGGGTTCCCCCAGCATTTT

length: 15
V: TRBV4-3
D: TRBD1
J: TRBJ2-1
size: -
CDR3: CASSPRTGDYNEQFF
DNA: TGCGCCAGCAGCCCTCGGACAGGGGACTACAATGAGCAGTTCTTC

length: 12
V: TRBV15
D: -
J: TRBJ1-4
size: once
CDR3: CATSEENEKLFF
DNA: TGTGCCACCAGCGAGGAGAATGAAAAACTGTTTTTT

length: 15
V: TRBV6-6
D: -
J: TRBJ2-1
size: few
CDR3: CASSPGGIAYNEQFF
DNA: TGTGCCAGCTCCCCCGGCGGGATAGCTTACAATGAGCAGTTCTTC

length: 14
V: TRBV7-8
D: TRBD2
J: TRBJ2-5
size: -
CDR3: CASSPPAGVETQYF
DNA: TGTGCCAGCAGCCCCCCCGCGGGAGTAGAGACCCAGTACTTC

length: 17
V: TRBV27
D: TRBD1
J: TRBJ1-4
size: -
CDR3: CASSLKGQGGTNEKLFF
DNA: TGTGCCAGCAGTTTAAAGGGACAGGGAGGAACTAATGAAAAACTGTTTTTT

length: 16
V: TRBV10-3
D: TRBD2
J: TRBJ2-3
size: -
CDR3: CAISEGTSASTDTQYF
DNA: TGTGCCATCAGTGAGGGCACTAGCGCGAGCACAGATACGCAGTATTTT

length: 13
V: TRBV7-3
D: -
J: TRBJ1-2
size: once
CDR3: CASSPPGQPSYTF
DNA: TGTGCCAGCAGCCCCCCGGGACAACCTAGCTACACCTTC

length: 20
V: TRBV23-1
D: -
J: TRBJ2-5
size: -
CDR3: CASSQFLPTGIKTSQETQYF
DNA: TGCGCCAGCAGTCAATTTCTTCCGACAGGAATAAAAACAAGCCAAGAGACCCAGTACTTC

length: 17
V: TRBV27
D: TRBD2
J: TRBJ2-3
size: -
CDR3: CASSPPRLAGKRDTQYF
DNA: TGTGCCAGCAGTCCTCCCCGACTAGCGGGAAAACGAGATACGCAGTATTTT

length: 14
V: TRBV5-6
D: TRBD1
J: TRBJ2-5
size: once
CDR3: CASSLGTGIETQYF
DNA: TGTGCCAGCAGCCTCGGGACAGGGATAGAGACCCAGTACTTC

length: 16
V: TRBV19
D: TRBD1
J: TRBJ2-6
size: -
CDR3: CASSRGGVSGANVLTF
DNA: TGTGCCAGTAGTCGAGGGGGCGTATCTGGGGCCAACGTCCTGACTTTC

length: 13
V: TRBV29-1
D: -
J: TRBJ1-1
size: few
CDR3: CSVQGSGGTEAFF
DNA: TGCAGCGTTCAAGGTTCGGGAGGCACTGAAGCTTTCTTT

length: 16
V: TRBV11-2
D: TRBD1
J: TRBJ2-2
size: -
CDR3: CASSQRTGIGPGELFF
DNA: TGTGCCAGCAGCCAACGGACAGGAATAGGGCCCGGGGAGCTGTTTTTT

length: 13
V: TRBV28
D: -
J: TRBJ2-7
size: -
CDR3: CASSPGHSYEQYF
DNA: TGTGCCAGCAGCCCGGGACACTCCTACGAGCAGTACTTC

length: 15
V: TRBV19
D: -
J: TRBJ2-1
size: -
CDR3: CASSPLAISYNEQFF
DNA: TGTGCCAGTAGTCCTCTAGCGATATCCTACAATGAGCAGTTCTTC

length: 16
V: TRBV18
D: TRBD2
J: TRBJ2-7
size: few
CDR3: CASSPQASGKRYEQYF
DNA: TGTGCCAGCTCACCACAGGCTAGCGGGAAACGATACGAGCAGTACTTC

length: 14
V: TRBV27
D: -
J: TRBJ2-5
size: -
CDR3: CASSLWAPGTPIHF
DNA: -

length: 16
V: TRBV18
D: TRBD1
J: TRBJ1-3
size: -
CDR3: CASSPLDRVSGNTIYF
DNA: TGTGCCAGCTCACCCCTGGACAGGGTCTCTGGAAACACCATATATTTT

length: 15
V: TRBV13
D: TRBD2
J: TRBJ2-7
size: -
CDR3: CASSFGTSGSLVQYF
DNA: TGTGCCAGCAGCTTCGGGACTAGCGGGAGTCTCGTGCAGTACTTC

length: 13
V: TRBV12-3/TRBV12-4
D: TRBD2
J: TRBJ2-7
size: -
CDR3: CASTGSGGREQYF
DNA: TGTGCCAGCACCGGCAGCGGGGGGCGCGAGCAGTACTTC

length: 14
V: TRBV28
D: -
J: TRBJ1-4
size: -
CDR3: CASNRDGAGEKLFF
DNA: TGTGCCAGCAACCGTGACGGGGCGGGAGAAAAACTGTTTTTT

length: 18
V: TRBV11-2
D: TRBD1
J: TRBJ1-6
size: -
CDR3: CASSLDSWGTGGNSPLHF
DNA: TGTGCCAGCAGCTTAGACTCTTGGGGGACAGGGGGAAATTCACCCCTCCACTTT

length: 11
V: TRBV3-1/TRBV3-2
D: -
J: TRBJ1-2
size: -
CDR3: CASSRGGGYTF
DNA: TGTGCCAGCAGCCGGGGGGGTGGCTACACCTTC

length: 15
V: TRBV9
D: TRBD2
J: TRBJ2-1
size: -
CDR3: CASSGGTSGYNEQFF
DNA: TGTGCCAGCAGCGGGGGGACTAGCGGGTACAATGAGCAGTTCTTC

length: 16
V: TRBV6-4
D: -
J: TRBJ2-1
size: -
CDR3: CASSEGGRGSYNEQFF
DNA: TGTGCCAGCAGTGAAGGTGGGAGGGGGTCCTACAATGAGCAGTTCTTC

length: 16
V: TRBV4-1
D: TRBD2
J: TRBJ2-3
size: -
CDR3: CASSQVAGVSTDTQYF
DNA: TGCGCCAGCAGCCAAGTTGCGGGAGTGAGCACAGATACGCAGTATTTT

length: 14
V: TRBV19
D: -
J: TRBJ2-7
size: -
CDR3: CASSIGQRSYEQYF
DNA: TGTGCCAGTAGTATAGGCCAGCGGAGCTACGAGCAGTACTTC

length: 15
V: TRBV24-1
D: -
J: TRBJ1-2
size: -
CDR3: CATSAGLPTNYGYTF
DNA: TGTGCCACCAGTGCCGGACTACCTACTAACTATGGCTACACCTTC

length: 15
V: TRBV19
D: -
J: TRBJ1-5
size: -
CDR3: CASSAGAGKNQPQHF
DNA: TGTGCCAGTAGTGCTGGAGCAGGGAAGAATCAGCCCCAGCATTTT

length: 14
V: TRBV7-9
D: -
J: TRBJ2-3
size: -
CDR3: CASSPLIEADTQYF
DNA: TGTGCCAGCAGCCCCCTCATAGAGGCAGATACGCAGTATTTT

length: 17
V: TRBV9
D: TRBD2
J: TRBJ2-1
size: -
CDR3: CASSSPTSGGSYNEQFF
DNA: TGTGCCAGCAGCTCTCCGACTAGCGGAGGCTCCTACAATGAGCAGTTCTTC

length: 15
V: TRBV3-1/TRBV3-2
D: -
J: TRBJ1-4
size: once
CDR3: CASSQGQTSGEKLFF
DNA: TGTGCCAGCAGCCAAGGTCAGACGTCGGGGGAAAAACTGTTTTTT

length: 14
V: TRBV5-4
D: TRBD1
J: TRBJ1-2
size: -
CDR3: CASSTQGASHGYTF
DNA: TGTGCCAGCAGCACACAGGGGGCGTCTCATGGCTACACCTTC

length: 16
V: TRBV15
D: -
J: TRBJ2-1
size: few
CDR3: CATSRGSWVGGNEQFF
DNA: TGTGCCACCAGCAGGGGTTCATGGGTCGGCGGCAATGAGCAGTTCTTC

length: 15
V: TRBV11-2
D: TRBD2
J: TRBJ2-5
size: -
CDR3: CASSLGGSYQETQYF
DNA: TGTGCCAGCAGCTTAGGCGGGAGCTACCAAGAGACCCAGTACTTC

length: 16
V: TRBV4-3
D: -
J: TRBJ1-2
size: few
CDR3: CASSQVEQNLDYGYTF
DNA: TGCGCCAGCAGCCAAGTAGAACAGAACCTCGACTATGGCTACACCTTC

length: 16
V: TRBV5-4
D: -
J: TRBJ2-3
size: -
CDR3: CASSARLGPGTDTQYF
DNA: TGTGCCAGCAGCGCAAGACTAGGCCCCGGCACAGATACGCAGTATTTT

length: 14
V: TRBV11-3
D: -
J: TRBJ2-2
size: once
CDR3: CASSRRGITGELFF
DNA: TGTGCCAGCAGCCGTAGAGGGATCACCGGGGAGCTGTTTTTT

length: 14
V: TRBV24-1
D: TRBD1
J: TRBJ1-2
size: -
CDR3: CATSPGGASNGYTF
DNA: TGTGCCACCAGCCCAGGGGGCGCATCGAATGGCTACACCTTC

length: 16
V: TRBV4-2
D: -
J: TRBJ2-7
size: -
CDR3: CASSQDPRGRSYEQYF
DNA: TGTGCCAGCAGCCAAGACCCCCGAGGCCGTTCCTACGAGCAGTACTTC

length: 17
V: TRBV20-1
D: TRBD1
J: TRBJ1-6
size: -
CDR3: CSASSRDRYPPISPLHF
DNA: TGCAGTGCTAGTTCGAGGGACAGGTACCCCCCCATCTCACCCCTCCACTTT

length: 13
V: TRBV5-1
D: -
J: TRBJ2-6
size: few
CDR3: CASSPLWANVLTF
DNA: TGCGCCAGCAGCCCCCTCTGGGCCAACGTCCTGACTTTC

length: 15
V: TRBV11-2
D: -
J: TRBJ2-7
size: -
CDR3: CASSLAGTGSYEQYF
DNA: TGTGCCAGCAGCTTAGCAGGAACTGGCTCCTACGAGCAGTACTTC

length: 13
V: TRBV28
D: -
J: TRBJ1-4
size: -
CDR3: CASSSPTGEKLFF
DNA: TGTGCCAGCAGTTCTCCAACGGGTGAAAAACTGTTTTTT

length: 17
V: TRBV9
D: -
J: TRBJ2-1
size: few
CDR3: CASSFSPGAGIYNEQFF
DNA: TGTGCCAGCAGCTTTAGCCCCGGAGCGGGTATATACAATGAGCAGTTCTTC

length: 14
V: TRBV6-6
D: TRBD2
J: TRBJ2-7
size: -
CDR3: CASSSPTSVKEQYF
DNA: TGTGCCAGCAGTTCCCCGACTAGCGTCAAGGAGCAGTACTTC

length: 18
V: TRBV19
D: TRBD1
J: TRBJ2-6
size: -
CDR3: CASSKRQGISSGANVLTF
DNA: TGTGCCAGTAGTAAGAGACAGGGGATAAGCTCTGGGGCCAACGTCCTGACTTTC

length: 14
V: TRBV2
D: -
J: TRBJ2-1
size: -
CDR3: CASSDLGEANEQFF
DNA: TGTGCCAGCAGTGATCTGGGGGAGGCAAATGAGCAGTTCTTC

length: 16
V: TRBV5-4
D: TRBD2
J: TRBJ2-1
size: -
CDR3: CASSLFRAGGFYEQFF
DNA: TGTGCCAGCAGCTTGTTTCGAGCGGGAGGGTTTTATGAGCAGTTCTTC

length: 16
V: TRBV5-6
D: -
J: TRBJ2-2
size: -
CDR3: CASSLRDRTNTGELFF
DNA: TGTGCCAGCAGCTTACGCGACAGGACGAACACCGGGGAGCTGTTTTTT

length: 13
V: TRBV5-4
D: -
J: TRBJ1-1
size: -
CDR3: CASRDKRDTEAFF
DNA: TGTGCCAGTAGGGACAAAAGGGACACTGAAGCTTTCTTT

length: 15
V: TRBV11-2
D: -
J: TRBJ2-3
size: -
CDR3: CASSFDPYREGAQYF
DNA: TGTGCCAGCAGCTTTGACCCTTACAGGGAAGGGGCCCAGTATTTT

length: 16
V: TRBV18
D: TRBD2
J: TRBJ2-5
size: few
CDR3: CASSQGLAGGIETQYF
DNA: TGTGCCAGCTCACAAGGACTAGCGGGAGGAATTGAGACCCAGTACTTC